Listed here is a single T cell receptor (beta chain). Its antigen is not identified. Using a J-beta primer mix together with a sample-barcoded 5' primer, a second PCR was run for roughly 7 to 11 cycles. Unique molecular identifiers of 12 random nucleotides labeled each cDNA. TCRdb fed the 5' RACE reads into MiXCR, producing one record per CDR3 protein. The data show about 1 million distinct CDR3 sequences, with less than 50% seen just once and approximately 20% held by the top ten. Germline V gene data show CDR1 as DFQATT and CDR2 as SNEGSKA (reference sequence). V shed 3 bases, J shed 5 bases, and the junction held 10 bases outside the gene matches. This CDR3 contains 15 residues. The record originates from a study of blood T cells in healthy people across ages. Donors were systemically healthy Caucasian individuals from Russia aged roughly 6 to 90 years. Overall study findings and caveats: Versus aged donors, long-lived donors had higher diversity and more naive CD4+ cells. Naive T cell percentage showed a strong correlation with TCR beta diversity.

The TCR was taken from a woman aged 60-70 years in good health. This rearrangement joins TRBV20-1 to TRBJ2-5, with TRBD1 matching over 9 bases. The sequenced material came from blood. CDR3 nucleotide sequence: TGCAGTGCTAGGGGGGACAGGGTTCGCCAGGAGACCCAGTACTTC. It specifies CSARGDRVRQETQYF.